The clone carrying this T cell receptor beta chain was counted many times. Its antigen is not identified. The V gene's germline CDR1 is SNHLY and CDR2 FYNNEI. V was pared by 7 bases and J by 6 bases, with 4 bases of the junction left unmatched. The CDR3 has 12 amino acids. Whenever a sequencing run was performed, it yielded over 170 million TCR-beta sequences from 15-18 subjects. TCRdb analysed the 5' RACE reads with MiXCR anew, one entry per CDR3 protein. The table records over 60,000 distinct CDR3 sequences, around 4.8% of them present only once. These data come from a study of neurological immune-mediated disorders. Study-level points and caveats: TCR-beta repertoires seemed private in all groups, with no expanded CDR3 amino acid sequences shared.

The V call is TRBV2, the J call TRBJ2-3; TRBD2 agrees at 7 bases. Sequencing was carried out using PBMCs. The origin of this receptor is a woman aged 45-60 years with multiple sclerosis. CDR3: CASNAGVDTQYF. The CDR3 DNA follows: TGTGCCAGCAATGCGGGGGTGGATACGCAGTATTTT.